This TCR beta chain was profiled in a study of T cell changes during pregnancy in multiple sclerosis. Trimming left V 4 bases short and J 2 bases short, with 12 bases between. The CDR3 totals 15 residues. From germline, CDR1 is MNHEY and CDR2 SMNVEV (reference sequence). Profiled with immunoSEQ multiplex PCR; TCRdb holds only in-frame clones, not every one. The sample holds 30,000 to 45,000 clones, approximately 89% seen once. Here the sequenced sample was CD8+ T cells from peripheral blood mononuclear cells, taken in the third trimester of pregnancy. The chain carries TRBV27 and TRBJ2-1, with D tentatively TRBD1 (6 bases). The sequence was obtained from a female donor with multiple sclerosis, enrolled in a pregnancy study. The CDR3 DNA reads TGTGCCAGCAGTTATTCAGGGGAACCCTACAATGAGCAGTTCTTC. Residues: CASSYSGEPYNEQFF.